This T cell receptor (beta chain) was recovered during a study of T cells in Graves' hyperthyroidism and ophthalmopathy. This clonotype was detected ten times or more. With V trimmed by 0 bases and J by 3 bases, 3 bases remained unmatched. Germline assignment: CDR1 MNHEY and CDR2 SMNVEV (reference sequence). The CDR3 runs 16 residues. Each diagnosis was grounded in clinical symptoms, serum thyroxine and TRAb, thyroid ultrasound, and orbital computed tomography. The investigators amplified TCR beta CDR3 regions from RNA transcripts. A set of HTBI primers served as the primers for a first-round RT-PCR of the TCR CDR3. MiXCR, run by TCRdb on the multiplex PCR reads, gives a single entry per CDR3 protein. The data contain approximately 600,000 distinct CDR3 sequences, approximately 15% of them seen just once; the ten biggest clones take up approximately 4.3%.

The sequencing sample was made of blood. The rearrangement uses TRBV27 and TRBJ2-7, with TRBD2 matching 12 bases. The receptor comes from a woman aged 40-49 years with Graves' ophthalmopathy. CDR3 amino acids: CASSLSGLAGFYEQYF. In nucleotides, the CDR3 is TGTGCCAGCAGTTTATCCGGACTAGCGGGATTCTACGAGCAGTACTTC.